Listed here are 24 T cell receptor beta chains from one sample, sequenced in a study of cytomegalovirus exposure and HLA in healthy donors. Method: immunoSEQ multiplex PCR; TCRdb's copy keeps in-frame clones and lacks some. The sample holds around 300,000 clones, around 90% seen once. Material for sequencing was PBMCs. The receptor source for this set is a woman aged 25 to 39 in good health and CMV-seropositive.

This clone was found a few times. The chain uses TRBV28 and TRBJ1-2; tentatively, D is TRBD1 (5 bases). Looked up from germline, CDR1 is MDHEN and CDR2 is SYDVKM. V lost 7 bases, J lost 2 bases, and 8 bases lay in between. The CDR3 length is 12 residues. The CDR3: CASTGQNYGYTF. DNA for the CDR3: TGTGCCAGCACGGGGCAGAACTATGGCTACACCTTC.

DNA for the CDR3: TGTGCCAGCAGCGTGGGGGACTCCTATAATTCACCCCTCCACTTT. It yields the protein CASSVGDSYNSPLHF. The J gene is TRBJ1-6, the V gene TRBV9, with D maybe TRBD1 (5 bases). V lost 2 bases to trimming and J lost 0 bases, with 6 bases between them. The CDR3 is made up of 15 amino acids. Looked up from germline, CDR1 is SGDLS and CDR2 is YYNGEE.

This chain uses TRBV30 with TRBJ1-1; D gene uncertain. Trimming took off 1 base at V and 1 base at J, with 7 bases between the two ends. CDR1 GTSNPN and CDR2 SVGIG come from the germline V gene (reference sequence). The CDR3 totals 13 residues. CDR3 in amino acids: CAWSERQNTEAFF. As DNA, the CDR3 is TGTGCCTGGAGTGAACGGCAGAACACTGAAGCTTTCTTT.

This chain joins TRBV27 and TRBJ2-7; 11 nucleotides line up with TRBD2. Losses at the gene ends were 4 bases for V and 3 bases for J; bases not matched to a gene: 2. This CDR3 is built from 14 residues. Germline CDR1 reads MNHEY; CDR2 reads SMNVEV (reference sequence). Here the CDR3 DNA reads TGTGCCAGCAGTTCACTAGCGGGAGTCTACGAGCAGTACTTC. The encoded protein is CASSSLAGVYEQYF.

CDR3 sequence: CASSFWQGYLYGYTF. CDR3 nucleotides: TGTGCCAGCAGCTTCTGGCAGGGATATCTCTATGGCTACACCTTC. The V and J genes are TRBV7-2 and TRBJ1-2, with D possibly TRBD1 on 5 matching bases. Germline V gives CDR1 SGHTA, CDR2 FQGNSA. This CDR3 is built from 15 residues. With 3 bases removed from V and 4 bases from J, the gap between germline ends came to 15 bases.

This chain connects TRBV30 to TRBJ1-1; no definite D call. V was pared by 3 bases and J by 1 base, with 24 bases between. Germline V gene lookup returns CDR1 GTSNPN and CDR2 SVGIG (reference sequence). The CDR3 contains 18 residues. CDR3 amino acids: CAWRLRPGRRIKNTEAFF. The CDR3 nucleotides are TGTGCCTGGAGACTAAGACCTGGACGGAGAATTAAGAACACTGAAGCTTTCTTT.

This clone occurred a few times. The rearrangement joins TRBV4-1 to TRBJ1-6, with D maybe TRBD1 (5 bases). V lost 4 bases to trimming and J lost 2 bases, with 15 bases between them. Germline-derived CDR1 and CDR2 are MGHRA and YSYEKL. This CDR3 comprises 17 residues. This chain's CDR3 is CASSLDSLRAYNSPLHF. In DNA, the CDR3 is TGCGCCAGCAGCCTAGACAGCTTAAGAGCCTATAATTCACCCCTCCACTTT.

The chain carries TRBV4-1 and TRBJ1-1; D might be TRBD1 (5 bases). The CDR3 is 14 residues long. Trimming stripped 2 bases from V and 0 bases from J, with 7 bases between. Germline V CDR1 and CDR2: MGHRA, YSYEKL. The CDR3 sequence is CASSQQGLNTEAFF. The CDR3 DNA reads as TGCGCCAGCAGCCAACAGGGTTTGAACACTGAAGCTTTCTTT.

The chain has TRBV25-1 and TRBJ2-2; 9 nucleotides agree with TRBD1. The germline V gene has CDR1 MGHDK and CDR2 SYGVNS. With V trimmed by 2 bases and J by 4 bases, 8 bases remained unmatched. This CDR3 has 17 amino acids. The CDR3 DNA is TGTGCCAGCAGTGAAGTTTCGGGACAGGGTGGCACCGGGGAGCTGTTTTTT. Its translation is CASSEVSGQGGTGELFF.

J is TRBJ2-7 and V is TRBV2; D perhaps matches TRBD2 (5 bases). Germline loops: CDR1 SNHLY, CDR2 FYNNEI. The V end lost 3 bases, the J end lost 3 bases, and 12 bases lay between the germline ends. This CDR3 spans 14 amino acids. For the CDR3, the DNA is TGTGCCAGCAGTGAGTTAGTTCGGGGCTACGAGCAGTACTTC. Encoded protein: CASSELVRGYEQYF.

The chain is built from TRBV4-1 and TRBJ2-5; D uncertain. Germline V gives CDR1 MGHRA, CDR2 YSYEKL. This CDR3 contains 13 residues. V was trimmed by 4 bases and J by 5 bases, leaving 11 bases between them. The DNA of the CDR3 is TGCGCCAGCAGCCTCGTAGTGGGGGAGACCCAGTACTTC. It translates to CASSLVVGETQYF.

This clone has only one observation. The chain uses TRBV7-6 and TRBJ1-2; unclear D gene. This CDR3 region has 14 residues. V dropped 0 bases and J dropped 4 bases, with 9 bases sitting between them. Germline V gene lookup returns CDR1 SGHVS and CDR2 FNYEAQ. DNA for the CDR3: TGTGCCAGCAGCTTAGCAGGGCAGACCTATGGCTACACCTTC. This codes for CASSLAGQTYGYTF.

CDR3 sequence reads: CASSPGQPSHYGYTF. CDR3 DNA sequence: TGTGCCAGCAGCCCGGGGCAGCCCTCCCACTATGGCTACACCTTC. The chain employs TRBV11-2 and TRBJ1-2; the D gene is possibly TRBD1 (5 bases). The CDR3 contains 15 residues. V was clipped by 5 bases and J by 3 bases, with 16 bases between them. Germline V CDR1 and CDR2: SGHAT, FQNNGV.

CDR3 amino acids: CASSYPGDTSYTF. The CDR3 nucleotides are TGTGCCAGCAGTTACCCGGGCGATACCAGCTACACCTTC. V is TRBV6-5 and J is TRBJ1-2; D is unresolved. Germline lookup yields CDR1 MNHEY and CDR2 SVGAGI. This CDR3 has 13 amino acids. V shed 2 bases and J shed 9 bases, with 13 bases lying between them.

The CDR3 sequence: CASSYGGTGTPYEQYF. CDR3 sequence (DNA): TGTGCCAGCAGTTACGGAGGGACAGGGACTCCCTACGAGCAGTACTTC. The gene calls are TRBV6-5 and TRBJ2-7; 9 nucleotides align to TRBD1. Germline V lookup: CDR1 MNHEY, CDR2 SVGAGI. The CDR3 is made up of 16 amino acids. Trimming cost V 2 bases and J 2 bases; bases outside gene matches: 7.

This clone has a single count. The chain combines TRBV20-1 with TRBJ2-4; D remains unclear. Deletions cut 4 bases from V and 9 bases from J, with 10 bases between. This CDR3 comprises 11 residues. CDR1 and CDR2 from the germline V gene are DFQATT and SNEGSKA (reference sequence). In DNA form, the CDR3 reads TGCAGTGCTAATTCAGTGGGCATTCAGTACTTC. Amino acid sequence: CSANSVGIQYF.

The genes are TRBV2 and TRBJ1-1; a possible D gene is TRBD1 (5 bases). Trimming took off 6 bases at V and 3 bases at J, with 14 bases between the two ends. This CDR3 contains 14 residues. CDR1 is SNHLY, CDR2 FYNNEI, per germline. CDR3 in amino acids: CASRIRGRDTEAFF. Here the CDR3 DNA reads TGTGCCAGCAGGATCCGGGGACGGGACACTGAAGCTTTCTTT.

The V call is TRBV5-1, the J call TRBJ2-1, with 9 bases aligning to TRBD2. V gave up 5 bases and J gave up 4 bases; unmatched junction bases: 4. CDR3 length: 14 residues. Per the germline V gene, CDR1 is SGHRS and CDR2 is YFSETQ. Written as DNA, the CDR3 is TGCGCCAGCAGGAGACTAGCGGAGTACAATGAGCAGTTCTTC. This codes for CASRRLAEYNEQFF.

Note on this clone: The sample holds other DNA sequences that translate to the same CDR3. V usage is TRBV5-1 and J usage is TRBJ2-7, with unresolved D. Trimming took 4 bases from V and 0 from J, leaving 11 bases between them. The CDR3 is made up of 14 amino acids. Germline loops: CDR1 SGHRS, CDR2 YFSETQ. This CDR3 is CASSLAGDSYEQYF. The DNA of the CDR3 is TGCGCCAGCAGCCTCGCAGGAGACTCCTACGAGCAGTACTTC.

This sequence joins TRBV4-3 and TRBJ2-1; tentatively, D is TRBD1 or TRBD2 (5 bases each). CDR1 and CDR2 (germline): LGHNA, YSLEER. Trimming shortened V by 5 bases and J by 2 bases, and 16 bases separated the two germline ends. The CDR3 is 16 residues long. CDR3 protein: CASSAFGTTPYNEQFF. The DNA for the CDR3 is TGCGCCAGCAGCGCCTTTGGGACCACCCCCTACAATGAGCAGTTCTTC.

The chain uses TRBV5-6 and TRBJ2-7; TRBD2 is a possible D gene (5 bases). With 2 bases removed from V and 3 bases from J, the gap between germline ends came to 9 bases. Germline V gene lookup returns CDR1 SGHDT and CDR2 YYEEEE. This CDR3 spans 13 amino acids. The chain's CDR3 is CASSFGRDYEQYF. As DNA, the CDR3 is TGTGCCAGCAGCTTTGGACGGGACTACGAGCAGTACTTC. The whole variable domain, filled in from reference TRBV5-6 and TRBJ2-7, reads DAGVTQSPTHLIKTRGQQVTLRCSPKSGHDTVSWYQQALGQGPQFIFQYYEEEERQRGNFPDRFSGHQFPNYSSELNVNALLLGDSALYLCASSFGRDYEQYFGPGTRLTVT.

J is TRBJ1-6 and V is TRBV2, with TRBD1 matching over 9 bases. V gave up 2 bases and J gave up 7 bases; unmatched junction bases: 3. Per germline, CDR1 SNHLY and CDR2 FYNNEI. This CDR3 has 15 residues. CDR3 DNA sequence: TGTGCCAGCAGTGAACTGACAGGGGGGAATTCACCCCTCCACTTT. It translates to CASSELTGGNSPLHF.

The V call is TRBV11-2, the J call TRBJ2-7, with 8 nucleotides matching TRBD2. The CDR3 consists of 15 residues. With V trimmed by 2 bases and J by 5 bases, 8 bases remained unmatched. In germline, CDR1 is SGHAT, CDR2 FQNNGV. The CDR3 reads CASSLPSSGSNEQYF. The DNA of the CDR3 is TGTGCCAGCAGCTTACCCTCTAGCGGGTCCAACGAGCAGTACTTC.

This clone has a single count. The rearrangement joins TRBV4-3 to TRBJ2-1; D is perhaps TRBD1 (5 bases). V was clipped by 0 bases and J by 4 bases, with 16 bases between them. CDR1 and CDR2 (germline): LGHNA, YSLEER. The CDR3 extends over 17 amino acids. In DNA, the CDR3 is TGCGCCAGCAGCCAAGATTCAGGCAGGGATTTTTACAATGAGCAGTTCTTC. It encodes CASSQDSGRDFYNEQFF.